Following are 13 T cell receptor beta chains from one sample sequenced in a study of T cells in Graves' hyperthyroidism and ophthalmopathy. The investigators amplified TCR beta CDR3 regions from RNA transcripts. TCR CDR3 regions were first amplified by RT-PCR with HTBI primers. TCRdb redid the calling of the multiplex PCR reads with MiXCR, one entry per CDR3 protein. The sample lists hundreds of thousands of distinct CDR3 sequences, roughly 14% seen once, with 3.5% to 4.5% in the top ten. The source material was blood. These receptors were collected from a woman aged 40 to 49 with Graves' ophthalmopathy.

Concerning this clonotype itself: A much larger clone differs by one base, so this may be a read error. The chain links TRBV2 to TRBJ2-4, with 10 positions matching TRBD2. Germline V gene sequence: CDR1 SNHLY, CDR2 FYNNEI. The CDR3 is made up of 14 amino acids. The CDR3 DNA is TGTGCCGGCAGTCCCCTAGCGGGGGAAAACATTCAGTACTTC. Protein sequence: CAGSPLAGENIQYF. Full variable domain (outside the CDR3, taken from reference TRBV2 and TRBJ2-4): EPEVTQTPSHQVTQMGQEVILRCVPISNHLYFYWYRQILGQKVEFLVSFYNNEISEKSEIFDDQFSVERPDGSNFTLKIRSTKLEDSAMYFCAGSPLAGENIQYFGAGTRLSVL.

This chain joins TRBV4-2 and TRBJ2-4, with D perhaps matching TRBD2 (5 bases). Germline CDR1 is LGHNA and CDR2 is YNFKEQ. Trimming stripped 0 bases from V and 3 bases from J, with 12 bases between. There are 16 residues in the CDR3. Here the CDR3 reads CASSQEMRVGKNIQYF. The DNA for the CDR3 is TGTGCCAGCAGCCAAGAAATGAGGGTTGGCAAAAACATTCAGTACTTC.

The rearrangement uses TRBV27 and TRBJ1-5; 12 bases align to TRBD1. Germline assignment: CDR1 MNHEY and CDR2 SMNVEV (reference sequence). J lost 11 bases, V lost 2 bases, and 10 bases had no gene match. This CDR3 has 16 residues. CDR3 protein: CASSLRGDRGRRTQHF. Written as DNA, the CDR3 is TGTGCCAGCAGTTTAAGAGGGGACAGGGGGCGTAGGACCCAGCATTTT.

This clonotype was picked up a small number of times. The CDR3 DNA is TGTGCCAGCATGACAGGGGGCCTGAACACTGAAGCTTTCTTT. Residues: CASMTGGLNTEAFF. The chain has TRBV12-3 or TRBV12-4 and TRBJ1-1; 10 bases fit TRBD1. The CDR3 totals 14 residues. V trimming: 7 bases; J trimming: 0 bases; junction bases outside the gene matches: 2.

This clonotype showed up just a few times. The rearrangement joins TRBV19 to TRBJ2-7; 8 nucleotides align to TRBD1. Per the germline V gene, CDR1 is LNHDA and CDR2 is SQIVND (reference sequence). The CDR3 covers 15 residues. V lost 3 bases, J lost 3 bases, and 7 bases stayed unmatched. The CDR3 DNA reads TGTGCCAGTAGTATTAAGACAGGGGATAACTACGAGCAGTACTTC. Translating gives CASSIKTGDNYEQYF.

The chain recombines TRBV11-2 with TRBJ2-7, with D possibly TRBD1 on 6 matching bases. The CDR3 extends over 14 amino acids. The V end lost 4 bases, the J end lost 3 bases, and 13 bases lay between the germline ends. Germline assignment: CDR1 SGHAT and CDR2 FQNNGV. DNA for the CDR3: TGTGCCAGCAGCTCGACAGGTGCCCACTACGAGCAGTACTTC. As protein: CASSSTGAHYEQYF.

In this sample, this clonotype turned up many times. This sequence joins TRBV20-1 and TRBJ2-7, with 10 bases lining up with TRBD1. The CDR3 loop spans 15 amino acids. Germline V CDR1 and CDR2: DFQATT, SNEGSKA (reference sequence). The V segment lost 5 bases and the J segment 3 bases; nucleotides outside the gene matches: 10. The CDR3 DNA follows: TGCAGTGCTCAGAGAGTAGGGACAGGGGACTACGAGCAGTACTTC. Translated: CSAQRVGTGDYEQYF.

The chain carries TRBV30 and TRBJ1-1; maybe TRBD1 (6 bases). This CDR3 has 14 amino acids. The ends were cut back, 4 bases at V and 1 base at J, with 13 bases in the middle. Germline CDR1 and CDR2: GTSNPN and SVGIG (reference sequence). This CDR3 is CAWTRDRSNTEAFF. As DNA, the CDR3 is TGTGCCTGGACTCGCGACAGGTCGAACACTGAAGCTTTCTTT. The full variable domain, in which reference TRBV30 and TRBJ1-1 provide the parts outside the CDR3, is SQTIHQWPATLVQPVGSPLSLECTVEGTSNPNLYWYRQAAGRGLQLLFYSVGIGQISSEVPQNLSASRPQDRQFILSSKKLLLSDSGFYLCAWTRDRSNTEAFFGQGTRLTVV.

The chain links TRBV5-1 to TRBJ2-7; D unclear. V dropped 4 bases and J dropped 3 bases, with 5 bases sitting between them. The germline CDR1 and CDR2 sequences are SGHRS and YFSETQ. The CDR3 is made up of 11 amino acids. CDR3 sequence: CASSTDYEQYF. The CDR3 DNA sequence: TGCGCCAGCAGCACCGACTACGAGCAGTACTTC.

The V call is TRBV11-3, the J call TRBJ2-7; D possibly corresponds to TRBD2 (6 bases). The CDR3 is made up of 13 amino acids. Trimming stripped 1 base from V and 5 bases from J, with 9 bases between. CDR1 and CDR2 from the germline V gene are SGHNT and YENEEA. CDR3 coding DNA: TGTGCCAGCAGCTTAGGCGGGACCCACGAGCAGTACTTC. As protein: CASSLGGTHEQYF.

In its sample, this clonotype was seen a few times. This chain joins TRBV6-1 and TRBJ1-1; D is undetermined. Germline V gene sequence: CDR1 MNHNS, CDR2 SASEGT. Trimming shortened V by 8 bases and J by 2 bases, and 6 bases separated the two germline ends. The CDR3 totals 11 residues. This CDR3 is CASVSNTEAFF. DNA for the CDR3: TGTGCCAGCGTCTCAAACACTGAAGCTTTCTTT.

This rearrangement joins TRBV19 to TRBJ1-1; a possible D gene is TRBD1 (5 bases). The CDR3 sequence is 14 residues long. CDR1 is LNHDA and CDR2 is SQIVND in the germline V gene (reference sequence). The ends were cut back, 7 bases at V and 6 bases at J, with 18 bases in the middle. CDR3 sequence (DNA): TGTGCCAGTACCTCGGGGTGGGAGGGGCCTGAAGCTTTCTTT. Protein product: CASTSGWEGPEAFF.

This clonotype was recorded at least ten times. The CDR3 region is CASSEFPIEDYEQYF. The DNA of the CDR3 is TGTGCCAGCAGTGAATTCCCCATCGAGGACTACGAGCAGTACTTC. The chain combines TRBV6-1 with TRBJ2-7; D gene uncertain. The CDR3 length is 15 residues. The germline V gene encodes CDR1 MNHNS and CDR2 SASEGT. The germline V and J ends were trimmed by 2 bases and 3 bases, with 14 bases remaining between them.